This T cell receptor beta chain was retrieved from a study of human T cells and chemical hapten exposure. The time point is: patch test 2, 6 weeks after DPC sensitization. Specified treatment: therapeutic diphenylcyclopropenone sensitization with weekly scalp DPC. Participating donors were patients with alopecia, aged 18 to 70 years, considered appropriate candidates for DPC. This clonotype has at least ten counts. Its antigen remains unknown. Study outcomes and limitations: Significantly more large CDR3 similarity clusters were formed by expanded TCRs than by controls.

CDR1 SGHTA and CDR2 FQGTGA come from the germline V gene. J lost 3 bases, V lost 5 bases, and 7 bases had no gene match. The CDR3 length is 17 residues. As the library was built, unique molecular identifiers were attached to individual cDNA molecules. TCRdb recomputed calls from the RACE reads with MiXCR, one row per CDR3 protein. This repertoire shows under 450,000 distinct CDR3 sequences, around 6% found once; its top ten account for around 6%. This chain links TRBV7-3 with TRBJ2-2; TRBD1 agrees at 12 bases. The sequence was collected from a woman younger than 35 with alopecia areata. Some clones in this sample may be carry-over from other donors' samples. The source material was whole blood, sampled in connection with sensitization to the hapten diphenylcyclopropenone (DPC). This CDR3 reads CASSPPGQGAYTGELFF. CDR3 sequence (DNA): TGTGCCAGCAGCCCCCCGGGACAGGGGGCCTACACCGGGGAGCTGTTTTTT.